This passage covers 9 T cell receptor beta chains from one sample sequenced in a study of blood T cell repertoires in COVID-19. The assay was immunoSEQ multiplex PCR, and TCRdb's table has in-frame clones only and misses some. The sample records 150,000 to 200,000 clones, about 92% being singletons. Sequencing input: peripheral blood. All receptors come from a man aged 25 to 45 with COVID-19, enrolled during active disease.

The V gene is TRBV12-3 or TRBV12-4, the J gene TRBJ2-7; D possibly corresponds to TRBD2 (5 bases). The CDR3 is 13 amino acids. Trimming shortened V by 10 bases and J by 5 bases, and 18 bases separated the two germline ends. Here the CDR3 reads CATLGGLGNEQYF. CDR3 DNA sequence: TGTGCCACGCTCGGAGGCCTCGGAAACGAGCAGTACTTC.

This chain uses TRBV7-2 with TRBJ2-7; 7 bases match TRBD2. The germline V gene encodes CDR1 SGHTA and CDR2 FQGNSA. The ends lost 0 bases at V and 3 bases at J; junction bases unmatched: 2. The CDR3 sequence is 14 residues long. CDR3 DNA: TGTGCCAGCAGCTTAGCAGGGACTAACTACGAGCAGTACTTC. Protein product: CASSLAGTNYEQYF.

The J gene is TRBJ2-7, the V gene TRBV6-5; TRBD1 matches at 7 bases. V lost 6 bases to trimming and J lost 3 bases; unmatched junction nucleotides: 5. Germline CDR1 and CDR2: MNHEY and SVGAGI. This CDR3 contains 13 residues. DNA of the CDR3: TGTGCCAGCAGCCGGACAGGCCGCTACGAGCAGTACTTC. It encodes CASSRTGRYEQYF.

The chain combines TRBV3-1 (or the pseudogene TRBV3-2) with TRBJ2-7, with 7 bases aligning to TRBD2. Trimming at V came to 8 bases and at J to 4 bases, leaving 5 bases not matched to a gene. There are 12 residues in the CDR3. Germline CDR1 and CDR2: LGHDT and YNNKEL (reference sequence). CDR3 bases: TGTGCCAGCGGCCGGGGGGATTACGAGCAGTACTTC. Its translation: CASGRGDYEQYF.

The chain's CDR3 is CASSLWTGVGDMEYF. The CDR3, as DNA: TGCGCCAGCAGCTTGTGGACAGGGGTCGGGGATATGGAGTATTTT. This chain uses TRBV5-1 with TRBJ2-3; TRBD1 matches at 9 bases. CDR1 is SGHRS, CDR2 YFSETQ, per germline. Losses at the gene ends were 1 base for V and 13 bases for J; bases not matched to a gene: 13. The CDR3 spans 15 residues.

The chain recombines TRBV7-3 with TRBJ2-1; 9 nucleotides agree with TRBD1. From germline, CDR1 is SGHTA and CDR2 FQGTGA. V shed 4 bases and J 2 bases; nucleotides not matched to a gene: 3. This CDR3 contains 15 residues. The CDR3 DNA follows: TGTGCCAGCAGCTCGGGACAGGGTACCTACAATGAGCAGTTCTTC. Translation gives CASSSGQGTYNEQFF. The variable domain in full, completed from reference TRBV7-3 and TRBJ2-1, reads GAGVSQTPSNKVTEKGKYVELRCDPISGHTALYWYRQSLGQGPEFLIYFQGTGAADDSGLPNDRFFAVRPEGSVSTLKIQRTERGDSAVYLCASSSGQGTYNEQFFGPGTRLTVL.

V usage is TRBV6-2 or TRBV6-3 and J usage is TRBJ1-5; TRBD1 is a possible D gene (5 bases). Germline V gene sequence: CDR1 MNHEY, CDR2 SVGEGT. Trimming shortened V by 1 base and J by 0 bases, and 10 bases separated the two germline ends. The CDR3 spans 16 residues. As DNA, the CDR3 is TGTGCCAGCAGTTACTACTTGACAGCTAGCAATCAGCCCCAGCATTTT. Translating gives CASSYYLTASNQPQHF.

This chain joins TRBV9 and TRBJ2-7; D may be TRBD1 (6 bases). The germline V and J ends were trimmed by 0 bases and 3 bases, with 13 bases remaining between them. Looked up from germline, CDR1 is SGDLS and CDR2 is YYNGEE. The CDR3 has 15 residues. For the CDR3, the DNA is TGTGCCAGCAGCGTAGAGGCCGGCAGGGGCTACGAGCAGTACTTC. Translated, it gives CASSVEAGRGYEQYF.

The chain uses TRBV15 and TRBJ1-4; D not certain. Germline-derived CDR1 and CDR2 are LNHNV and YYDKDF (reference sequence). V was trimmed by 0 bases and J by 8 bases, leaving 10 bases between them. The CDR3 runs 14 residues. The CDR3 loop is CATSRDLGEEKLFF. The CDR3 coding sequence is TGTGCCACCAGCAGAGATTTGGGAGAGGAAAAACTGTTTTTT.